The 21 T cell receptor beta chains reported below all come from one sample, sequenced in a study of low-dose radiotherapy and immunotherapy resistance in tumors. With TRAV- and TRBV-specific primers, first-strand cDNA was made, covering the alpha and beta chains. With a V-primer adapter and a constant-region primer, TCRs were amplified for roughly 21 PCR cycles. TCRdb reanalysed the reads using MiXCR and keeps one entry per CDR3 protein. The table records 65,000 to 85,000 distinct CDR3 sequences, about a sixth of them present only once. The time point is: after trial treatment. Treatment reported: LDRT plus nivolumab, ipilimumab, low-dose cyclophosphamide and aspirin (RACIN trial). The specimen comprised PBMCs, sampled after low-dose radiotherapy plus immunotherapy. These receptors were taken from a male donor with prostate cancer.

This clonotype was seen at least ten times. The chain is built from TRBV7-2 and TRBJ2-1, with a weak D call TRBD1 (6 bases). The CDR3 runs to 14 residues. Germline V gives CDR1 SGHTA, CDR2 FQGNSA. The V gene lost 5 bases and the J gene lost 7 bases, with 15 bases spanning the gap. The CDR3 region is CASSPRGYDNEQFF. The CDR3 coding sequence is TGTGCCAGCAGCCCCAGGGGATACGATAATGAGCAGTTCTTC.

This clonotype was counted ten times or more. The chain's CDR3 is CASSQDARGSGANVLTF. Here the CDR3 DNA reads TGTGCCAGCAGCCAAGATGCCCGGGGCTCTGGGGCCAACGTCCTGACTTTC. The chain employs TRBV3-1 and TRBJ2-6, with D perhaps TRBD2 (5 bases). V gave up 0 bases and J gave up 0 bases, with 9 bases separating them. This CDR3 has 17 residues. The V gene's germline CDR1 is LGHDT and CDR2 YNNKEL (reference sequence).

Note on this clonotype: A far bigger clonotype differs at one base, so this is likely a read error. The genes are TRBV28 and TRBJ2-1, with D possibly TRBD2 on 5 matching bases. The V end lost 3 bases, the J end lost 2 bases, and 8 bases lay between the germline ends. The CDR3 length is 14 residues. Germline assignment: CDR1 MDHEN and CDR2 SYDVKM. The CDR3 sequence is CASSFGVPYNEQFF. The CDR3, as DNA: TGTGCCAGCAGTTTCGGGGTACCCTACAATGAGCAGTTCTTC.

This clonotype was seen repeatedly, ten times or more. V usage is TRBV3-1 and J usage is TRBJ1-4; no reliable D call. With 5 bases removed from V and 6 bases from J, the gap between germline ends came to 10 bases. The germline V gene encodes CDR1 LGHDT and CDR2 YNNKEL (reference sequence). The CDR3 is made up of 13 amino acids. The CDR3 DNA follows: TGTGCCAGCAGCTCCGTCGGCGATGAAAAACTGTTTTTT. It encodes CASSSVGDEKLFF.

This chain joins TRBV19 and TRBJ1-2; D might be TRBD1 (5 bases). Germline lookup yields CDR1 LNHDA and CDR2 SQIVND (reference sequence). Trimming left V 6 bases short and J 2 bases short, with 16 bases between. The CDR3 is 15 residues long. The CDR3 nucleotides are TGTGCCAGTAGACCCTCTTCACAGGCGAACTATGGCTACACCTTC. This codes for CASRPSSQANYGYTF.

Worth noting for this clonotype: A far more abundant clone sits one base away, making this likely a read error. V and J are TRBV5-6 and TRBJ2-1; 8 nucleotides line up with TRBD2. Germline CDR1 SGHDT, CDR2 YYEEEE. J was trimmed by 13 bases and V by 3 bases; bases with no gene match: 15. The CDR3 extends over 15 amino acids. In nucleotides, the CDR3 is TGTGCCAGCAGCTATCAAGCGGGAGCTAGGGAGACCCAGTTCTTC. This encodes CASSYQAGARETQFF. Filled out from reference TRBV5-6 and TRBJ2-1, the complete variable domain reads DAGVTQSPTHLIKTRGQQVTLRCSPKSGHDTVSWYQQALGQGPQFIFQYYEEEERQRGNFPDRFSGHQFPNYSSELNVNALLLGDSALYLCASSYQAGARETQFFGPGTRLTVL.

On this clonotype itself: This likely traces to a read error, being one base from a far larger clone. The rearrangement links TRBV13 to TRBJ1-5; maybe TRBD1 (5 bases). Per the germline V gene, CDR1 is PRHDT and CDR2 is FYEKMQ (reference sequence). CDR3 length equals 13 residues. This CDR3 is CTSSFQGSQPQHF. The CDR3 DNA follows: TGTACCAGCAGCTTCCAGGGTAGTCAGCCCCAGCATTTT. Variable domain in full (rest from reference TRBV13 and TRBJ1-5): AAGVIQSPRHLIKEKRETATLKCYPIPRHDTVYWYQQGPGQDPQFLISFYEKMQSDKGSIPDRFSAQQFSDYHSELNMSSLELGDSALYFCTSSFQGSQPQHFGDGTRLSIL.

This clonotype was recorded at least ten times. The chain recombines TRBV7-2 with TRBJ2-1; TRBD1 agrees at 10 bases. The CDR3 is 16 amino acids. With 2 bases clipped from V and 6 bases from J, the junction kept 7 bases outside the gene matches. Germline V gene data show CDR1 as SGHTA and CDR2 as FQGNSA. The CDR3 is CASSLRTGTGANEQFF. The DNA for the CDR3 is TGTGCCAGCAGCTTAAGGACCGGGACAGGGGCCAATGAGCAGTTCTTC. Variable domain in full (rest from reference TRBV7-2 and TRBJ2-1): GAGVSQSPSNKVTEKGKDVELRCDPISGHTALYWYRQSLGQGLEFLIYFQGNSAPDKSGLPSDRFSAERTGGSVSTLTIQRTQQEDSAVYLCASSLRTGTGANEQFFGPGTRLTVL.

In this sample, this clonotype turned up many times. The gene calls are TRBV11-2 and TRBJ2-1, with TRBD2 matching over 13 bases. This CDR3 has 17 residues. J gave up 4 bases and V 1 base, and 4 bases lay outside the gene matches. Germline CDR1 SGHAT, CDR2 FQNNGV. CDR3 residues: CASSLGLAGGFYNEQFF. CDR3 nucleotide sequence: TGTGCCAGCAGCTTAGGACTAGCGGGAGGTTTTTACAATGAGCAGTTCTTC. Full variable domain (missing parts from reference TRBV11-2 and TRBJ2-1): EAGVAQSPRYKIIEKRQSVAFWCNPISGHATLYWYQQILGQGPKLLIQFQNNGVVDDSQLPKDRFSAERLKGVDSTLKIQPAKLEDSAVYLCASSLGLAGGFYNEQFFGPGTRLTVL.

The chain employs TRBV29-1 and TRBJ1-2, with unresolved D. This CDR3 spans 12 amino acids. Germline lookup yields CDR1 SQVTM and CDR2 ANQGSEA. V was cut by 3 bases and J by 3 bases, with 8 bases left in between. The CDR3 reads CSVDRVDYGYTF. Here the CDR3 DNA reads TGCAGCGTTGACCGGGTAGACTATGGCTACACCTTC.

This clonotype was seen at least ten times. The chain links TRBV6-6 to TRBJ2-2; maybe TRBD2 (5 bases). From germline, CDR1 is MNHNY and CDR2 SVGAGI (reference sequence). V was clipped by 7 bases and J by 1 base, with 13 bases between them. CDR3 size: 15 residues. CDR3 loop: CASIRAVGNTGELFF. CDR3 DNA: TGTGCCAGCATTCGAGCGGTAGGGAACACCGGGGAGCTGTTTTTT.

This clonotype has at least ten counts. The genes are TRBV27 and TRBJ1-3; 7 bases map to TRBD1. CDR1 is MNHEY and CDR2 is SMNVEV in the germline V gene (reference sequence). V trimming: 2 bases; J trimming: 4 bases; junction bases outside the gene matches: 5. The CDR3 is 15 residues long. CDR3 coding DNA: TGTGCCAGCAGTTTACACAGGGGTTCGGGAAACACCATATATTTT. Protein product: CASSLHRGSGNTIYF.

This clonotype was counted at least ten times. The V and J genes are TRBV19 and TRBJ2-2; a weak D match, TRBD2 (6 bases). Per germline, CDR1 LNHDA and CDR2 SQIVND (reference sequence). The CDR3 runs to 14 residues. V lost 0 bases, J lost 5 bases, and 7 bases lay in between. CDR3 region: CASSIEGGTGELFF. In nucleotides, the CDR3 is TGTGCCAGTAGTATAGAGGGGGGAACCGGGGAGCTGTTTTTT.

This clonotype came up many times. CDR3 region: CASRISGTGVGNTIYF. DNA for the CDR3: TGTGCCAGCAGAATATCCGGGACAGGGGTTGGAAACACCATATATTTT. The chain carries TRBV28 and TRBJ1-3; 10 bases agree with TRBD1. Germline CDR1 reads MDHEN; CDR2 reads SYDVKM. V lost 6 bases to trimming and J lost 3 bases; unmatched junction nucleotides: 8. The CDR3 has 16 residues.

The rearrangement uses TRBV21-1 and TRBJ1-5; the D call in the table, TRBD1, was not verified against the DNA. TRBV21-1 counts as a pseudogene. The CDR3 consists of 19 residues. CDR3 sequence (DNA): TGTGCCAGCAGCAAAGCCATTGGACAGGGATCAGATAGCAATCAGCCCCAGCATTTT. This encodes CASSKAIGQGSDSNQPQHF.

As concerns this clonotype: The junction departs from germline at one end; a sequencing error may be responsible. The genes are TRBV5-3 and TRBJ2-1; 7 nucleotides align to TRBD1. TRBV5-3 is assigned to the ORF class and has an uncertain function. The length of the CDR3 is 13 residues. The CDR3 loop is CASSLDRSNEQFF. The CDR3 DNA sequence: TGTGCCAGCAGCTTGGACAGGAGCAATGAGCAGTTCTTC.

V usage is TRBV24-1 and J usage is TRBJ2-7, with D possibly being TRBD1 (5 bases). With 3 bases removed from V and 6 bases from J, the gap between germline ends came to 11 bases. Germline CDR1 reads KGHDR; CDR2 reads SFDVKD. This CDR3 region has 13 residues. In DNA, the CDR3 is TGTGCCACCAGTGATAATGACAGAATCGAGCAGTACTTC. Protein sequence: CATSDNDRIEQYF.

This sequence joins TRBV6-1 and TRBJ1-1; perhaps TRBD1 as D (5 bases). CDR1 and CDR2 from the germline V gene are MNHNS and SASEGT. V was pared by 2 bases and J by 1 base, with 11 bases between. CDR3 length equals 15 residues. The CDR3 coding sequence is TGTGCCAGCAGTGAATCGAGGGGAAGGAACACTGAAGCTTTCTTT. Protein: CASSESRGRNTEAFF.

This clonotype has ten or more counts. This sequence joins TRBV19 and TRBJ2-6; D is possibly TRBD2 (7 bases). Trimming removed 4 bases at V and 2 bases at J, with 12 bases between. The CDR3 has 16 amino acids. Germline CDR1 and CDR2: LNHDA and SQIVND (reference sequence). The CDR3 is CASSTRGGPGANVLTF. CDR3 bases: TGTGCCAGTAGTACTCGCGGGGGCCCTGGGGCCAACGTCCTGACTTTC. Filled out from reference TRBV19 and TRBJ2-6, the complete variable domain reads DGGITQSPKYLFRKEGQNVTLSCEQNLNHDAMYWYRQDPGQGLRLIYYSQIVNDFQKGDIAEGYSVSREKKESFPLTVTSAQKNPTAFYLCASSTRGGPGANVLTFGAGSRLTVL.

This clonotype showed up many times. This chain links TRBV28 with TRBJ1-1, with 7 positions matching TRBD1. Germline V CDR1 and CDR2: MDHEN, SYDVKM. The CDR3 has 15 residues. J lost 1 base, V lost 4 bases, and 6 bases had no gene match. The CDR3 reads CASSSRQGWNTEAFF. The DNA of the CDR3 is TGTGCCAGCAGTTCAAGACAGGGTTGGAACACTGAAGCTTTCTTT.

The chain has TRBV9 and TRBJ2-2; D unclear. V was clipped by 3 bases and J by 6 bases, with 12 bases between them. The germline V gene encodes CDR1 SGDLS and CDR2 YYNGEE. This CDR3 is 14 amino acids long. The CDR3 DNA sequence: TGTGCCAGCAGCGGCGACACCGTCCCCGGGGAGCTGTTTTTT. Protein: CASSGDTVPGELFF. The whole variable domain, filled in from reference TRBV9 and TRBJ2-2, reads DSGVTQTPKHLITATGQRVTLRCSPRSGDLSVYWYQQSLDQGLQFLIQYYNGEERAKGNILERFSAQQFPDLHSELNLSSLELGDSALYFCASSGDTVPGELFFGEGSRLTVL.